One and the same sample provided the 13 T cell receptor beta chains below, sequenced in a study of human T cells and chemical hapten exposure. Time point in this sample: patch test 2, 6 weeks after DPC sensitization. The treatment here: therapeutic diphenylcyclopropenone sensitization with weekly scalp DPC. TCRdb used MiXCR to reprocess the RACE reads, holding one entry per CDR3 protein. Altogether approximately 69,000 distinct CDR3 sequences are present, 10% being singletons, with the ten largest covering around 7.3%. This specimen consisted of whole blood, obtained in connection with sensitization to the hapten diphenylcyclopropenone (DPC). The receptors shown here come from a woman in her forties or fifties with alopecia areata. Some clones in this sample may be carry-over from other donors' samples.

This clonotype was detected many times. This chain uses TRBV5-4 with TRBJ2-5, with 7 bases lining up with TRBD1. Per germline, CDR1 SGHNT and CDR2 YYREEE (reference sequence). The CDR3 extends over 14 amino acids. J gave up 4 bases and V 1 base, and 4 bases lay outside the gene matches. DNA for the CDR3: TGTGCCAGCAGCTTGTCTTCAGGGGGAGAGACCCAGTACTTC. This encodes CASSLSSGGETQYF.

This clonotype was seen many times. V is TRBV10-1 and J is TRBJ2-5; D is uncertain. The CDR3 loop spans 13 amino acids. Germline V gene data show CDR1 as WNHNN and CDR2 as SYGVQD (reference sequence). Trimming pared 6 bases from V and 5 bases from J, leaving 13 bases between. CDR3 sequence reads: CASSNPGGETQYF. DNA of the CDR3: TGCGCCAGCAGCAATCCGGGCGGCGAGACCCAGTACTTC.

This clonotype was picked up a small number of times. This chain joins TRBV12-3 or TRBV12-4 and TRBJ1-5, with TRBD1 matching over 7 bases. The CDR3 consists of 14 residues. V shed 3 bases and J 7 bases; nucleotides not matched to a gene: 6. The CDR3 DNA sequence: TGTGCCAGCAGTTTCGGACAGGCTGGGCAGCCCCAGCATTTT. Amino acid sequence: CASSFGQAGQPQHF.

This clonotype has a handful of counts. The J gene is TRBJ2-2, the V gene TRBV20-1; D unclear. CDR1 is DFQATT and CDR2 is SNEGSKA in the germline V gene (reference sequence). This CDR3 has 12 residues. V gave up 2 bases and J gave up 6 bases, with 7 bases separating them. The CDR3 spells CSARPGAGELFF. In DNA form, the CDR3 reads TGCAGTGCTAGACCGGGCGCCGGGGAGCTGTTTTTT.

This clonotype was detected only a few times. The genes are TRBV12-3 or TRBV12-4 and TRBJ1-6; TRBD1 might be the D (5 bases). V gave up 8 bases and J gave up 12 bases, with 17 bases separating them. CDR3 size: 13 residues. Written as DNA, the CDR3 is TGTGCCAGCCGCGGGACGCTCGACCAACCCCTCCACTTT. Residues: CASRGTLDQPLHF.

The chain couples TRBV11-2 to TRBJ2-5; D unclear. CDR1 is SGHAT and CDR2 is FQNNGV in the germline V gene. Trimming took 8 bases from V and 7 from J, leaving 14 bases between them. The length of the CDR3 is 12 residues. This CDR3 is CASRGLSRTQYF. In DNA, the CDR3 is TGTGCCAGCCGTGGGCTAAGCCGGACCCAGTACTTC.

This clonotype was seen just once. In DNA form, the CDR3 reads TGCAGCGTTGCCGGGTCTGGGGCAGATACGCAGTATTTT. It specifies CSVAGSGADTQYF. The V call is TRBV29-1, the J call TRBJ2-3; D unclear. In germline, CDR1 is SQVTM, CDR2 ANQGSEA. The CDR3 is 13 residues long. Trimming stripped 4 bases from V and 4 bases from J, with 12 bases between.

This clonotype was counted ten times or more. The chain employs TRBV30 and TRBJ2-5; D unclear. The CDR3 contains 13 residues. Germline-derived CDR1 and CDR2 are GTSNPN and SVGIG (reference sequence). V lost 1 base and J lost 1, with 7 bases in between. CDR3 amino acids: CAWSGGPQETQYF. The CDR3 nucleotides read TGTGCCTGGAGTGGCGGCCCCCAAGAGACCCAGTACTTC.

The genes are TRBV4-1 and TRBJ2-1, with TRBD1 as a possible D gene (5 bases). The CDR3 has 15 amino acids. The V and J ends lost 4 bases and 3 bases respectively, with 13 bases between them. CDR1 is MGHRA and CDR2 is YSYEKL in the germline V gene. The DNA for the CDR3 is TGCGCCAGCAGCCGGATAGGGGCGGTCTACAATGAGCAGTTCTTC. Its protein product is CASSRIGAVYNEQFF.

This clonotype was seen ten or more times. The rearrangement links TRBV20-1 to TRBJ2-3; D possibly uses TRBD1 or TRBD2 (5 bases each). The CDR3 runs to 15 residues. CDR1 is DFQATT, CDR2 SNEGSKA, per germline (reference sequence). The V gene lost 1 base and the J gene lost 4 bases, with 15 bases spanning the gap. CDR3 loop: CSARAPQGAADTQYF. CDR3 nucleotide sequence: TGCAGTGCTAGAGCCCCCCAGGGAGCGGCAGATACGCAGTATTTT.

This clonotype was seen ten or more times. The chain couples TRBV2 to TRBJ1-1; tentative D call: TRBD1 (6 bases). V gave up 6 bases and J gave up 4 bases, with 15 bases separating them. The CDR3 is 14 amino acids. Germline loops: CDR1 SNHLY, CDR2 FYNNEI. The CDR3 loop is CASRRQGMVTEAFF. As DNA, the CDR3 is TGTGCCAGCAGACGGCAGGGGATGGTCACTGAAGCTTTCTTT.

This clonotype was seen many times. The genes are TRBV20-1 and TRBJ1-2, with TRBD1 identical over 9 bases. V dropped 5 bases and J dropped 8; count of bases not matched to a gene: 12. Germline CDR1 DFQATT, CDR2 SNEGSKA (reference sequence). The CDR3 sequence is 14 residues long. The CDR3 bases are TGCAGTGCTGAGAACAGGGGGCGAAGGAACGGCTACACCTTC. It translates to CSAENRGRRNGYTF.

This clonotype showed up many times. This chain connects TRBV6-1 to TRBJ1-1; D gene unclear. The V gene lost 6 bases and the J gene lost 4 bases, with 15 bases spanning the gap. The length of the CDR3 is 14 residues. Germline V gives CDR1 MNHNS, CDR2 SASEGT. The CDR3 sequence: CASSMDLIGTEAFF. CDR3 in DNA: TGTGCCAGCAGCATGGATTTAATCGGCACTGAAGCTTTCTTT.